This T cell receptor beta chain was identified in a study of cytomegalovirus exposure and HLA in healthy donors. Overall study findings and caveats: Most TCR sequences were rare, but some public TCRs occurred in many donors. TCR beta chains numbering some 160 were designated cytomegalovirus-associated. As a later analysis showed, a missense DCLRE1C variant was linked to trimming of TCR beta V- and J-genes.

Turning to this clone: Its antigen is undetermined.

The PCR ran on 60 Vbeta and 13 Jbeta primers. Using immunoSEQ multiplex PCR, the repertoire was profiled, and TCRdb retains in-frame clones only, with some absent. Here the sample spans some 160,000 clones, 84% being singletons. Germline CDR1 and CDR2: MDHEN and SYDVKM. This CDR3 contains 14 residues. V lost 3 bases to trimming and J lost 2 bases; unmatched junction nucleotides: 3. The chain has TRBV28 and TRBJ2-5; 7 bases fit TRBD1. The receptor comes from a boy aged 2 to 9 in good health and CMV-seronegative. The sample comprised PBMCs. CDR3 sequence reads: CASSFARGQETQYF. CDR3 DNA: TGTGCCAGCAGTTTTGCCAGGGGGCAAGAGACCCAGTACTTC.